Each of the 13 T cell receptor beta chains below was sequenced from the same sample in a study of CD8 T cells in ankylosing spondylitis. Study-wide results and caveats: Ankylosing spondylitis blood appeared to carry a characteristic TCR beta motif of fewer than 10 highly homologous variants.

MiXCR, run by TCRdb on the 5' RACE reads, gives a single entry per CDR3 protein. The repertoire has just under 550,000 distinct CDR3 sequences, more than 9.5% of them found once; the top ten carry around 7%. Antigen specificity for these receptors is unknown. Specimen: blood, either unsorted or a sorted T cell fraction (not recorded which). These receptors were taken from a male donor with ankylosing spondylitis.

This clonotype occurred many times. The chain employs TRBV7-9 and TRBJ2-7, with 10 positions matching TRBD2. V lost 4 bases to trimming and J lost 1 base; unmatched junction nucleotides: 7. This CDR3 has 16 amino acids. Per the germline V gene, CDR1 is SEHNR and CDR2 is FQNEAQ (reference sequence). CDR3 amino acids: CASSSPTSGASYEQYF. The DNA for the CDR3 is TGTGCCAGCAGCTCACCCACTAGCGGGGCGTCCTACGAGCAGTACTTC.

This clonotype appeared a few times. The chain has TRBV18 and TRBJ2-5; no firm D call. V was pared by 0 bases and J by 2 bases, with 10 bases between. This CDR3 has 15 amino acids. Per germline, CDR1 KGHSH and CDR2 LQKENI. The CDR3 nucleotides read TGTGCCAGCTCACCACCCTCCCTGGAGCAAGAGACCCAGTACTTC. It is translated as CASSPPSLEQETQYF. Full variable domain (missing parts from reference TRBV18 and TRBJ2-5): NAGVMQNPRHLVRRRGQEARLRCSPMKGHSHVYWYRQLPEEGLKFMVYLQKENIIDESGMPKERFSAEFPKEGPSILRIQQVVRGDSAAYFCASSPPSLEQETQYFGPGTRLLVL.

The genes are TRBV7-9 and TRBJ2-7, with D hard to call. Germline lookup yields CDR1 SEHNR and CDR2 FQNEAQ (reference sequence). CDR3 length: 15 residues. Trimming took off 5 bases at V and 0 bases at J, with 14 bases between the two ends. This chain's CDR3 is CASSLRTQSSYEQYF. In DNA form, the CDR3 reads TGTGCCAGCAGCCTCCGCACCCAGAGCTCCTACGAGCAGTACTTC.

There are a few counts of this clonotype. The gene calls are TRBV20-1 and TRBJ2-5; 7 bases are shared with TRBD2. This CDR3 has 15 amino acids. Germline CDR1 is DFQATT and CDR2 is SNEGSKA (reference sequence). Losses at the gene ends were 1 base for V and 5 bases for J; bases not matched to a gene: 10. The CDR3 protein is CSARGLAGAEETQYF. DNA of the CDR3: TGCAGTGCTAGAGGACTGGCGGGAGCAGAGGAGACCCAGTACTTC.

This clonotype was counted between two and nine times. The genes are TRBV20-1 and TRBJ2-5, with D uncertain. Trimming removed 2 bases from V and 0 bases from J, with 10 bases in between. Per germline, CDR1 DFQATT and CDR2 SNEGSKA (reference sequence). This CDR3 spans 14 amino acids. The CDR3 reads CSARKQPYQETQYF. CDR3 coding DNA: TGCAGTGCTAGAAAGCAGCCGTACCAAGAGACCCAGTACTTC.

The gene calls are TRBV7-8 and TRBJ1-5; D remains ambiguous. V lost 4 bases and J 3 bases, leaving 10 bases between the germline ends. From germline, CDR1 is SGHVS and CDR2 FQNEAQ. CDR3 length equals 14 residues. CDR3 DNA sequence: TGTGCCAGCAGCTCCGACTCTAACAATCAGCCCCAGCATTTT. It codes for CASSSDSNNQPQHF.

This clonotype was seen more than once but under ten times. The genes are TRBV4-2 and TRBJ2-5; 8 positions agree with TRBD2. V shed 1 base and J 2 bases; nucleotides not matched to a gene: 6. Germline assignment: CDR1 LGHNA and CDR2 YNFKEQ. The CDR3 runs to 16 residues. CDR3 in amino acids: CASSQGTSGSQETQYF. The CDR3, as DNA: TGTGCCAGCAGCCAAGGAACTAGCGGTTCGCAAGAGACCCAGTACTTC.

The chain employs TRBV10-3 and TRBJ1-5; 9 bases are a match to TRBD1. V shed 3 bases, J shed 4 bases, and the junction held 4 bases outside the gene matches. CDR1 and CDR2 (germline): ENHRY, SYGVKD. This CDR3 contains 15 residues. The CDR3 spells CAISEQGASNQPQHF. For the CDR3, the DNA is TGTGCCATCAGTGAACAGGGGGCATCGAATCAGCCCCAGCATTTT.

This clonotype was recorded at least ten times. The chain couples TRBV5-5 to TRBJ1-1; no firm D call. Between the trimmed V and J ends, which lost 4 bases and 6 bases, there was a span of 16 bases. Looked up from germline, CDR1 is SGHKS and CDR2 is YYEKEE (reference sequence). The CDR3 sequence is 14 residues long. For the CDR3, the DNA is TGTGCCAGCAGCCCCAGACTCGTGGGCGCTGAAGCTTTCTTT. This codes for CASSPRLVGAEAFF.

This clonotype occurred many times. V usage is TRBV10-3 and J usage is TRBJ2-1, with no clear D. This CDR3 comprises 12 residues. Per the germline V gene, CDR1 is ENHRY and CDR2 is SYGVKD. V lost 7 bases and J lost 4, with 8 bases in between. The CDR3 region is CAIKEVYNEQFF. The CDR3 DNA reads TGTGCCATCAAAGAGGTTTACAATGAGCAGTTCTTC.

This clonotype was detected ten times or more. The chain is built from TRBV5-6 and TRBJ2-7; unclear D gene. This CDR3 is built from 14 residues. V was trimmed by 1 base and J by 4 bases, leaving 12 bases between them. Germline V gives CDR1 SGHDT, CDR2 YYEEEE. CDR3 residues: CASSLLSAEYEQYF. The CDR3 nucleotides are TGTGCCAGCAGCTTGTTGAGTGCGGAGTACGAGCAGTACTTC.

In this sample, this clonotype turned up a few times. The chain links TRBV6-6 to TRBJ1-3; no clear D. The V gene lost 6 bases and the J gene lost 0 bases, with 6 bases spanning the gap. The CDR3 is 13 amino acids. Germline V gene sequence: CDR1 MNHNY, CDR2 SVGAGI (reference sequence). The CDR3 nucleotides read TGTGCCAGCAGAACCAACTCTGGAAACACCATATATTTT. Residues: CASRTNSGNTIYF.

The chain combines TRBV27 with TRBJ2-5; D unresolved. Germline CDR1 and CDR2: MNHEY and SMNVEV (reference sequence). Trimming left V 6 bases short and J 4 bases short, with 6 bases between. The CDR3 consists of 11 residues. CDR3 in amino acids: CASRLRETQYF. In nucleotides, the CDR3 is TGTGCCAGCAGACTTCGAGAGACCCAGTACTTC.